The next 2 T cell receptor beta chains were all read from a single sample in a study of blood T cell repertoires in COVID-19. Only in-frame clones appear in the TCRdb table, and some are missing; sequencing was by immunoSEQ multiplex PCR. The sample holds 200,000 to 300,000 clones; roughly 87% are singletons and the top ten take just over 2.5%. The sequencing input was PBMCs or T cells enriched from blood (not recorded which). The receptors were sampled from a woman aged 25 to 39 with acute COVID-19.

CDR3 sequence (DNA): TGTGCCAGCTCACCAGGGGACAGGTACGGCTACACCTTC. Encoded protein: CASSPGDRYGYTF. J is TRBJ1-2 and V is TRBV18; TRBD1 aligns across 8 bases. This CDR3 is built from 13 residues. The ends lost 2 bases at V and 8 bases at J; junction bases unmatched: 4. Looked up from germline, CDR1 is KGHSH and CDR2 is LQKENI.

A few counts support this clone. The chain joins TRBV5-1 to TRBJ1-3; TRBD1 is a possible D gene (6 bases). The CDR3 is made up of 13 amino acids. Germline CDR1 is SGHRS and CDR2 is YFSETQ. Trimming stripped 4 bases from V and 6 bases from J, with 11 bases between. The CDR3 DNA is TGCGCCAGCAGCGACGGACAGACAAACACCATATATTTT. It codes for CASSDGQTNTIYF.